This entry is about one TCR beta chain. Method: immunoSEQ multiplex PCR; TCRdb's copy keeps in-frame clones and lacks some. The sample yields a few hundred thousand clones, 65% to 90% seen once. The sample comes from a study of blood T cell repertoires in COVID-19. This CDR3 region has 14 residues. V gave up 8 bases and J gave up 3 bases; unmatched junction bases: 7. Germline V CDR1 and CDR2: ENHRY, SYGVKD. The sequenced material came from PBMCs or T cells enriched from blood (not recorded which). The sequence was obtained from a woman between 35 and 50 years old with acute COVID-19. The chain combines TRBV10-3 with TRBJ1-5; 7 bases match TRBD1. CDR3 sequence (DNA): TGTGCCATCTCCCGGGACAGTGACAATCAGCCCCAGCATTTT. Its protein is CAISRDSDNQPQHF.